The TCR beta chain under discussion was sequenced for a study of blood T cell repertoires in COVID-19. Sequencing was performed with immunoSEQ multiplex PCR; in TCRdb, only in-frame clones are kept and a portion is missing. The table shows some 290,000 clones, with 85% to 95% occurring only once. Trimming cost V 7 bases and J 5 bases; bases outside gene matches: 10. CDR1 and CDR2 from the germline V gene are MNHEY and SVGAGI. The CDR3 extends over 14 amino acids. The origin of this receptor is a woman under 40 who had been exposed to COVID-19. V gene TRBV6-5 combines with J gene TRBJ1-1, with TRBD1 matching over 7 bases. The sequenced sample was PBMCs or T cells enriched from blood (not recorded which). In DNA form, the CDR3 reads TGTGCCAGCACCCGGACAGGAAGAGGGACTGAAGCTTTCTTT. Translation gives CASTRTGRGTEAFF.